This paragraph covers one TCR delta chain sequence. No antigen is known for it. This entry belongs to a study of Vδ1+ human thymocytes. Whole-study findings and limits: Donors shared many TRG clonotypes but few TRD clonotypes. In the thymus, TRG and TRD repertoires looked highly polyclonal with Gaussian CDR3 lengths.

Vdelta1+ thymocyte sorts reached between about 98% and 99.6% purity. The CDR3 sequence is 19 residues long. V was shortened by 0 bases and J by 2 bases, with 22 bases between the two germline ends. Germline CDR1 and CDR2: TSWWSYY and QGS. The template was reverse-transcribed extracted RNA. Multiplex PCR used pooled V-gene forward primers and a constant-region reverse primer to amplify CDR3s. TCRdb re-called the multiplex PCR reads with CATT. The table records about 75,000 delta-chain clones, about 30% of them present only once. Sequenced material: Vdelta1+ gamma-delta thymocytes from the thymus. Subset in this sample: FACS-sorted CD3+ TCRalphabeta- TCRVdelta1+ TCRVdelta2- thymocytes. The source of this sequence is a boy under two years old who had congenital heart surgery. The rearrangement uses TRDV1 and TRDJ1; D is unresolved. CDR3 bases: TGTGCTCTTGGGGAACTGTCCCTAAGGGCTCCTTTAGGAACCGATAAACTCATCTTT. Translation: CALGELSLRAPLGTDKLIF.